This TCR beta chain was captured in a study of T cells in localized non-small cell lung cancer. Study-wide points: Heterogeneity stays possible, as sequencing covered only one tumor region. Greater T cell density in blood accompanied longer overall survival. Adjacent uninvolved lung tissue had the highest T cell clonality, exceeding tumor.

Libraries were prepared by immunoSEQ multiplex PCR; TCRdb keeps only in-frame clonotypes and omits some of them. Seen here are about 40,000 clones, around 87% observed once, and the top ten hold around 3.8%. Germline values: CDR1 SGHTA, CDR2 FQGNSA. The CDR3 covers 19 residues. Trimming took 4 bases from V and 0 from J; bases not matched to a gene: 12. Comments on this clone: The antigen remains undetermined.

The source was peripheral blood, collected before any cancer treatment. This receptor was identified in a man between 18 and 49 years old with stage I lung adenocarcinoma. This chain uses TRBV7-2 with TRBJ1-6; 7 nucleotides line up with TRBD1. This chain's CDR3 is CASSSQSGTEYSYNSPLHF. In nucleotides, the CDR3 is TGTGCCAGCAGCTCTCAATCCGGGACAGAGTACTCCTATAATTCACCCCTCCACTTT.